The present T cell receptor (beta chain) was sequenced within a study of OX40 agonist ivuxolimab in advanced cancers. On the study more broadly: At roughly 80% male, the cohort had a mean age of approximately 60 years, ranging from about 20 to 90.

Of note for this clone: Its antigen is not identified.

TCRdb's table, derived via immunoSEQ multiplex PCR, lists solely in-frame clones and lacks some. This table has about 72,000 clones, approximately 90% appearing once. There are 15 residues in the CDR3. V dropped 2 bases and J dropped 10 bases, with 15 bases sitting between them. The V gene's germline CDR1 is SGHTA and CDR2 FQGNSA. Study-wide results and limits: CD8+ T cells averaged more expanded clones than CD4+.

The clonotype originates from an adult with an advanced solid tumor such as melanoma, head and neck, liver or kidney cancer. Sample: CD4+ or CD8+ T cells sorted from blood, taken in a trial of the OX40 agonist ivuxolimab. The chain uses TRBV7-2 and TRBJ1-6; D possibly corresponds to TRBD1 (5 bases). The CDR3 loop reads CASSLTRAIESPLHF. In nucleotides, the CDR3 is TGTGCCAGCAGCTTAACCAGGGCTATAGAATCACCCCTCCACTTT.